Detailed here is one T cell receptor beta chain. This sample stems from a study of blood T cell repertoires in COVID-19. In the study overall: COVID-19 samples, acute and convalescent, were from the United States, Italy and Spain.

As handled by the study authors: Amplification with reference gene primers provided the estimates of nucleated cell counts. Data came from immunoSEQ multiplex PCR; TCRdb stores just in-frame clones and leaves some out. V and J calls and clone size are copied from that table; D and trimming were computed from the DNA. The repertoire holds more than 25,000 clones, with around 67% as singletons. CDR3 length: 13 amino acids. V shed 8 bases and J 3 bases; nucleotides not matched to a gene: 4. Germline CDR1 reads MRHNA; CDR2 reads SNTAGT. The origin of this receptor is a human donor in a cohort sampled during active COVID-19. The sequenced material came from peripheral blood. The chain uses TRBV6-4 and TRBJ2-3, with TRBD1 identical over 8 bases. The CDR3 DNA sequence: TGTGCCAGCGGACAGGGCGTAACAGATACGCAGTATTTT. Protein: CASGQGVTDTQYF.